This T cell receptor (beta chain) was recorded in a study of cytomegalovirus exposure and HLA in healthy donors. The CDR3 sequence is 14 residues long. J was trimmed by 11 bases and V by 4 bases; bases with no gene match: 10. Germline V gene lookup returns CDR1 LNHNV and CDR2 YYDKDF (reference sequence). Points on this clone: Antigen: not known.

Overall study results and limits: Most observed TCR sequences were rare, whereas some public TCRs were detected in many donors. Accurate prediction of HLA-A and HLA-B alleles (for most subjects) was reportedly achieved from TCR beta sequences. Later on, analysis showed that most CMV-associated TCR beta chains appeared to be HLA-restricted.

The PCR had 60 Vbeta and 13 Jbeta primers. Original handling: Later, an analysis found about 80 million unique TCR beta chains, and around 10 million of these were shared. Assay: immunoSEQ multiplex PCR; the TCRdb copy retains only in-frame clones and omits some. V, J and clone size were drawn from that table, and D and trimming were deduced from the DNA. Its table records over 100,000 clones. The sequencing input was PBMCs. The chain joins TRBV15 to TRBJ1-4; 7 bases are shared with TRBD1. This receptor was identified in a woman in her thirties or forties in good health and CMV-seropositive. CDR3 sequence: CATSNIGGGGKLFF. The CDR3 nucleotides are TGTGCCACCAGCAACATAGGGGGCGGGGGGAAACTGTTTTTT.